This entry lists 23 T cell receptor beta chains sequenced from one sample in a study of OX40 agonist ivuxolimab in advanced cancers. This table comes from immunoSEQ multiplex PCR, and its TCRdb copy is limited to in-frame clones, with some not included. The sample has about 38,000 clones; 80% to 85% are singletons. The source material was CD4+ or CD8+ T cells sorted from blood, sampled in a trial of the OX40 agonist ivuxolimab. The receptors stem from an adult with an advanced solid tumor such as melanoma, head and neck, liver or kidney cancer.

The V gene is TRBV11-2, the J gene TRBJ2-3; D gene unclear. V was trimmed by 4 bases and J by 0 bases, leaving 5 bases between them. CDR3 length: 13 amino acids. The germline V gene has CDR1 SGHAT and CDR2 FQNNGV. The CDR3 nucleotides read TGTGCCAGCAGCTCAGGTAGCACAGATACGCAGTATTTT. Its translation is CASSSGSTDTQYF.

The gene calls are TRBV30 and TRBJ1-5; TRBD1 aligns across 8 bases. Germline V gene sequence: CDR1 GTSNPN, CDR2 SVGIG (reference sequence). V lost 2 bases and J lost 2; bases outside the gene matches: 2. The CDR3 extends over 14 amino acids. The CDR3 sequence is CAWSRGQGNQPQHF. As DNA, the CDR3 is TGTGCCTGGAGTAGGGGACAGGGCAATCAGCCCCAGCATTTT.

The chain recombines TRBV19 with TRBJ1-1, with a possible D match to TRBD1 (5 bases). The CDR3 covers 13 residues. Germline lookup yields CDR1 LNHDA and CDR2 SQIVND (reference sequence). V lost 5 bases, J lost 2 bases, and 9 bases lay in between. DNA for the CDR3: TGTGCCAGTAGTGCCGGACATAACACTGAAGCTTTCTTT. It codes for CASSAGHNTEAFF.

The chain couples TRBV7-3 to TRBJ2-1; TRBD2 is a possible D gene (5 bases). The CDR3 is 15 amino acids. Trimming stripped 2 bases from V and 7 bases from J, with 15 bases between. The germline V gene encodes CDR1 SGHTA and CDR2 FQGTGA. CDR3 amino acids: CASSLSGNDLNEQFF. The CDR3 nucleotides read TGTGCCAGCAGCTTATCCGGGAACGACCTAAATGAGCAGTTCTTC.

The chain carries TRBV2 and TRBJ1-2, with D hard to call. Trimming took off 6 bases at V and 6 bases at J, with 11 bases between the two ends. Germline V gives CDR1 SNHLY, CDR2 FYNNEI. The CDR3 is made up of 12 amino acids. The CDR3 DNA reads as TGTGCCAGCAGGGCAGATAATAATGGCTACACCTTC. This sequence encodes CASRADNNGYTF.

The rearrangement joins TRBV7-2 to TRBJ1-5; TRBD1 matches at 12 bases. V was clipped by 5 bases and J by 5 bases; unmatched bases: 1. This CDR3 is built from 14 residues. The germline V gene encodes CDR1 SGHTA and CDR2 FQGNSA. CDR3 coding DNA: TGTGCCAGCAGCAGGGACAGGGGGCATCAGCCCCAGCATTTT. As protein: CASSRDRGHQPQHF.

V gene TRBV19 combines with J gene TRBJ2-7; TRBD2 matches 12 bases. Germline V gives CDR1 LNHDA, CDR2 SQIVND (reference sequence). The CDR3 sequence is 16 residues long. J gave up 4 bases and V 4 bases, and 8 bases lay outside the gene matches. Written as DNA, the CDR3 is TGTGCCAGTAGTAGGACGAGACTAGCGGGGGAGTACGAGCAGTACTTC. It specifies CASSRTRLAGEYEQYF. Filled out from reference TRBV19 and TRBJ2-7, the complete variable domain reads DGGITQSPKYLFRKEGQNVTLSCEQNLNHDAMYWYRQDPGQGLRLIYYSQIVNDFQKGDIAEGYSVSREKKESFPLTVTSAQKNPTAFYLCASSRTRLAGEYEQYFGPGTRLTVT.

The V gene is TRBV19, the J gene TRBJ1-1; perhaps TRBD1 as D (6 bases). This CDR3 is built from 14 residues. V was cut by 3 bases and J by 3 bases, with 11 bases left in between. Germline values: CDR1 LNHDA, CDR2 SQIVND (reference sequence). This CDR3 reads CASSMRGGDTEAFF. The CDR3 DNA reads TGTGCCAGTAGTATGAGAGGGGGGGACACTGAAGCTTTCTTT.

CDR3 bases: TGTGCCAGCAGCCGGGAGGACAGCTATGGCTACACCTTC. Translation gives CASSREDSYGYTF. This rearrangement joins TRBV6-6 to TRBJ1-2; possibly TRBD1 for D (6 bases). Trimming cost V 6 bases and J 4 bases, with 12 bases left between them. This CDR3 has 13 residues. The germline CDR1 and CDR2 sequences are MNHNY and SVGAGI (reference sequence).

The chain's CDR3 is CASSRDRGEETQYF. The CDR3 DNA is TGTGCCAGCAGCAGGGACAGGGGGGAGGAGACCCAGTACTTC. The chain is built from TRBV5-4 and TRBJ2-5; TRBD1 matches 11 bases. The CDR3 covers 14 residues. Germline assignment: CDR1 SGHNT and CDR2 YYREEE (reference sequence). The V and J ends lost 4 bases and 5 bases, in that order; junction bases with no gene match: 4.

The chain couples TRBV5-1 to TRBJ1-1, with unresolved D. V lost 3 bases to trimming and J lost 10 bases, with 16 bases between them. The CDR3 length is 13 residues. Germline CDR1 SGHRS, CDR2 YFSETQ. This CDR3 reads CASSSASRFGAFF. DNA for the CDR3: TGCGCCAGCAGCTCCGCCTCAAGGTTTGGAGCTTTCTTT. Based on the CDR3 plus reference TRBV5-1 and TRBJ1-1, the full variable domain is KAGVTQTPRYLIKTRGQQVTLSCSPISGHRSVSWYQQTPGQGLQFLFEYFSETQRNKGNFPGRFSGRQFSNSRSEMNVSTLELGDSALYLCASSSASRFGAFFGQGTRLTVV.

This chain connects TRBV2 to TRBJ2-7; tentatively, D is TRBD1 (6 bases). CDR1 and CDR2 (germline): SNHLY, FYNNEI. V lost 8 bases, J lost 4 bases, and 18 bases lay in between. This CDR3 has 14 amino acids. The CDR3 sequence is CASGTTGVIYEQYF. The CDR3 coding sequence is TGTGCCAGCGGAACGACAGGAGTCATTTACGAGCAGTACTTC.

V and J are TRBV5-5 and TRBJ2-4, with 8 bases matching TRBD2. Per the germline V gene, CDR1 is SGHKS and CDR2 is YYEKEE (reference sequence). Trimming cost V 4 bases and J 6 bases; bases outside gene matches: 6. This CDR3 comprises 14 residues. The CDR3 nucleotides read TGTGCCAGCAGCCCGGTAGCGGGATCAAACATTCAGTACTTC. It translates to CASSPVAGSNIQYF.

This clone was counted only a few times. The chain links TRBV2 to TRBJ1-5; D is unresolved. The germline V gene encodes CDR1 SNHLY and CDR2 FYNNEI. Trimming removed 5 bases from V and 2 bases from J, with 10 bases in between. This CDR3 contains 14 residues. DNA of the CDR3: TGTGCCAGCAGTTGGTTGGTGGGCAATCAGCCCCAGCATTTT. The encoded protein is CASSWLVGNQPQHF.

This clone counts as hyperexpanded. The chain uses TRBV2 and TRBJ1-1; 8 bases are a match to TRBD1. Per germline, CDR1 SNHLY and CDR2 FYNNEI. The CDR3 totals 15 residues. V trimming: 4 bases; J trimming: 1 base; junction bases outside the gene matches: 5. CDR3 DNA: TGTGCCAGCAGTGCTTGGACAGGGTGGAACACTGAAGCTTTCTTT. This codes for CASSAWTGWNTEAFF. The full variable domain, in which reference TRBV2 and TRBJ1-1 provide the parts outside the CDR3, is EPEVTQTPSHQVTQMGQEVILRCVPISNHLYFYWYRQILGQKVEFLVSFYNNEISEKSEIFDDQFSVERPDGSNFTLKIRSTKLEDSAMYFCASSAWTGWNTEAFFGQGTRLTVV.

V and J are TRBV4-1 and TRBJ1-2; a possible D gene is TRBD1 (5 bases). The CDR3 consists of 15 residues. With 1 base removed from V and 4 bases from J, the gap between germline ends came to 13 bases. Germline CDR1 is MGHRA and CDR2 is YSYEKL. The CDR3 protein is CASSQGTGTSYGYTF. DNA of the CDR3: TGCGCCAGCAGCCAAGGAACCGGGACCAGCTATGGCTACACCTTC.

The CDR3 loop reads CASSPRRLGLEKLFF. The CDR3 nucleotides read TGTGCCAGCAGCCCCCGACGGCTCGGGCTAGAAAAACTGTTTTTT. The rearrangement uses TRBV28 and TRBJ1-4; D not certain. V lost 6 bases and J lost 8, with 19 bases in between. CDR1 and CDR2 (germline): MDHEN, SYDVKM. The length of the CDR3 is 15 residues. Filled out from reference TRBV28 and TRBJ1-4, the complete variable domain reads DVKVTQSSRYLVKRTGEKVFLECVQDMDHENMFWYRQDPGLGLRLIYFSYDVKMKEKGDIPEGYSVSREKKERFSLILESASTNQTSMYLCASSPRRLGLEKLFFGSGTQLSVL.

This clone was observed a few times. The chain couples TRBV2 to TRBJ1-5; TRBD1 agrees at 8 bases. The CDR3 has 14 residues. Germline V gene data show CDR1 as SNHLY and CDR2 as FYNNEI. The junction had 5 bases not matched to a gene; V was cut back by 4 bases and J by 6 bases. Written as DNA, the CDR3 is TGTGCCAGCAGTGGTACAGGGGGTGCTCAGCCCCAGCATTTT. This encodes CASSGTGGAQPQHF.

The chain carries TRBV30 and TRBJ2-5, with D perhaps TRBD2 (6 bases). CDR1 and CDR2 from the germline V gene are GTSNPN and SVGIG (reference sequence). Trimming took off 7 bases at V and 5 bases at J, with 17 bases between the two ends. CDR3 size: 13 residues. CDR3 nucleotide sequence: TGTGCCTCGGAGGAGGGTTTTGAGGAGACCCAGTACTTC. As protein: CASEEGFEETQYF.

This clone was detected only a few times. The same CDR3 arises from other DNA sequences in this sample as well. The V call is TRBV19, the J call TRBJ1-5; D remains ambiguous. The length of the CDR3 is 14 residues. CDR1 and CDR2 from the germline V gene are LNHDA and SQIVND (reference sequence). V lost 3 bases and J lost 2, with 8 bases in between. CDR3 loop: CASSITGGNQPQHF. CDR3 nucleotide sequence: TGTGCCAGTAGTATCACTGGGGGCAATCAGCCCCAGCATTTT.

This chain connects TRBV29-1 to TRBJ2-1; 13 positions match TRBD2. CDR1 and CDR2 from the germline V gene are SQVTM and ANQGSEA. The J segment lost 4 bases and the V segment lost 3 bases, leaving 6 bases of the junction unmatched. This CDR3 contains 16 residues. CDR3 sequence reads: CSVDLTSGRSYNEQFF. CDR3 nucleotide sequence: TGCAGCGTTGATTTGACTAGCGGGAGGTCTTACAATGAGCAGTTCTTC.

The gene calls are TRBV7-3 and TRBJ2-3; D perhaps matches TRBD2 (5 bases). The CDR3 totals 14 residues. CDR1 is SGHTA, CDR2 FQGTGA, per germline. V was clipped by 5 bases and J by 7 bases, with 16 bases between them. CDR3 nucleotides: TGTGCCAGCAGCCCCCCCGGGGAACAAAATACGCAGTATTTT. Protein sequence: CASSPPGEQNTQYF.

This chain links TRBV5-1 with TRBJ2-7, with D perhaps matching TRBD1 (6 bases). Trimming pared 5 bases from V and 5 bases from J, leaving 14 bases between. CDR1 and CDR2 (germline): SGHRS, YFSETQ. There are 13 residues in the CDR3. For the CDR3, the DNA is TGCGCCAGCAGTAGCACAGGGTACAACGAGCAGTACTTC. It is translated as CASSSTGYNEQYF. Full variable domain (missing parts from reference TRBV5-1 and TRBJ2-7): KAGVTQTPRYLIKTRGQQVTLSCSPISGHRSVSWYQQTPGQGLQFLFEYFSETQRNKGNFPGRFSGRQFSNSRSEMNVSTLELGDSALYLCASSSTGYNEQYFGPGTRLTVT.